The rows below give T cell receptor beta chains drawn from one sample of a study of OX40 agonist ivuxolimab in advanced cancers. Assay: immunoSEQ multiplex PCR; the TCRdb copy retains only in-frame clones and omits some. The table shows roughly 20,000 clones, with approximately 87% occurring only once. The starting material was CD4+ or CD8+ T cells sorted from blood, obtained in a trial of the OX40 agonist ivuxolimab. The receptors derive from an adult with an advanced solid tumor such as melanoma, head and neck, liver or kidney cancer. Each CDR3 is given with its conserved first and last residue. Fields, in order: V gene, J gene, clone size, D gene, CDR3 DNA, CDR3 protein. D genes are given only for firm matches. Expanded clones are given a class, and other clones once, few, many or no size at all.

TRBV4-2	TRBJ2-7	NA	NA	TGTGCCAGCAGCCAAGCCGGGGGTTCCTACGAGCAGTACTTC	CASSQAGGSYEQYF
TRBV6-6	TRBJ2-7	NA	NA	TGTGCCAGCAGTCGGTGGGACCCCAACTACGAGCAGTACTTC	CASSRWDPNYEQYF
TRBV6-9	TRBJ2-7	NA	NA	TGTGCCAGCAGTTATTCTCAGGGTCCCTACGAGCAGTACTTC	CASSYSQGPYEQYF
TRBV5-4	TRBJ1-2	NA	NA	TGTGCCAGCAGCTTTGTGGGGGGCTACACCTTC	CASSFVGGYTF
TRBV6-5	TRBJ2-7	NA	NA	TGTGCCAGCAGTTTCGGGGGGCCTCGGGAGCAGTACTTC	CASSFGGPREQYF
TRBV4-1	TRBJ2-5	NA	NA	TGCGCCAGCAGCCAAGCGGTGACGGGATCCCGAGGAGAGACCCAGTACTTC	CASSQAVTGSRGETQYF
TRBV7-9	TRBJ1-6	few	TRBD1	TGTGCCAGCAGCTCGGACAGGACACTGATGGGAAATTCACCCCTCCACTTT	CASSSDRTLMGNSPLHF
TRBV4-1	TRBJ1-2	NA	NA	TGCGCCAGCAGCCAAATTCCTCAGGCGAACTATGGCTACACCTTC	CASSQIPQANYGYTF
TRBV5-4	TRBJ2-7	NA	TRBD1	TGTGCCAGCAGCGTCCAGGGGGCGGGCTCCTACGAGCAGTACTTC	CASSVQGAGSYEQYF
TRBV7-9	TRBJ2-5	few	NA	TGTGCCAGCAGCTTAGGCCCCGGGACGGAGCAAGAGACCCAGTACTTC	CASSLGPGTEQETQYF
TRBV28	TRBJ1-1	few	TRBD1	TGTGCCAGCAGCCGGGACAGGGGCGCCGGTGAAGCTTTCTTT	CASSRDRGAGEAFF
TRBV4-2	TRBJ2-2	NA	TRBD2	TGTGCCAGCAGCCAAGAAGCGGGGGGATTAAACACCGGGGAGCTGTTTTTT	CASSQEAGGLNTGELFF
TRBV19	TRBJ1-1	NA	NA	TGTGCCAGTAACGGTTGGGCCCTGGAGCTGAACACTGAAGCTTTCTTT	CASNGWALELNTEAFF
TRBV7-8	TRBJ1-1	NA	TRBD1	TGTGCCAGCAGCTTAGGTAGTACAGGGACAGGGATTGGCCGTGAAGCTTTCTTT	CASSLGSTGTGIGREAFF
TRBV4-1	TRBJ2-1	NA	NA	TGCGCCAGCAGCCTGGAGACTAGACCCTACAATGAGCAGTTCTTC	CASSLETRPYNEQFF
TRBV5-6	TRBJ2-1	NA	NA	TGTGCCAGCAGCTGGAAAGAGGGGGAGCAGTTCTTC	CASSWKEGEQFF
TRBV11-2	TRBJ2-3	NA	NA	TGTGCCAGCAGATCCGTGCTAGATACGCAGTATTTT	CASRSVLDTQYF
TRBV13	TRBJ2-7	NA	NA	TGTGCCAGCAGCTTACACACAGCCTACGAGCAGTACTTC	CASSLHTAYEQYF
TRBV11-3	TRBJ2-2	NA	NA	TGTGCCAGCAGCTTCTCCGAGGAGTACCGCGGGGAGCTGTTTTTT	CASSFSEEYRGELFF
TRBV7-9	TRBJ2-2	NA	TRBD1	TGTGCCAGCAGCTTTGGACAGGGGGCCGGGGAGCTGTTTTTT	CASSFGQGAGELFF
TRBV2	TRBJ2-2	NA	TRBD2	TGTGCCAGCAGTGAGGCTAGCGGGGGGACCAACCACCCTAGGACCGGGGAGCTGTTTTTT	CASSEASGGTNHPRTGELFF
TRBV5-6	TRBJ2-1	NA	NA	TGTGCCAGCAGCTCGAACCCCTACAATGAGCAGTTCTTC	CASSSNPYNEQFF
TRBV4-2	TRBJ2-5	NA	TRBD2	TGTGCCGCCGGGGTGGGTAGCGGGGGGCCGTACCAAGAGACCCAGTACTTC	CAAGVGSGGPYQETQYF
TRBV7-9	TRBJ2-7	once	NA	TGTGCCAGCAGCTCGGGGCTCTACGAGCAGTACTTC	CASSSGLYEQYF
TRBV5-1	TRBJ1-4	many	TRBD1	TGCGCCAGCAGCCCCCGGGACAGGAAAAAACTGTTTTTT	CASSPRDRKKLFF
TRBV18	TRBJ2-3	NA	NA	TGTGCCAGCTCACCATGGTCGCTAGAGAAGTACGGAGATACGCAGTATTTT	CASSPWSLEKYGDTQYF
TRBV9	TRBJ2-5	NA	TRBD2	TGTGCCAGCAGCGTAGAACCCAGCGGGGGATCAGAGACCCAGTACTTC	CASSVEPSGGSETQYF
TRBV6-5	TRBJ2-3	NA	NA	TGTGCCAGCACCCAATCCTGGGCAGCAGATACGCAGTATTTT	CASTQSWAADTQYF